Following are 19 T cell receptor beta chains from one sample sequenced in a study of response to subunit inactivated influenza vaccine. TCRdb independently ran MiXCR on the RT-PCR reads; one entry per CDR3 protein. The top ten hold 10% to 15% of the sample, which has hundreds of thousands of distinct CDR3 sequences, 7.6% seen once. Sequenced material: PBMCs from blood, taken less than 30 months after vaccination. The source of these receptors is a man aged 45 to 75 who received an inactivated influenza vaccine.

This clonotype was seen repeatedly, ten times or more. The V and J genes are TRBV7-2 and TRBJ1-3, with TRBD1 identical over 7 bases. The germline V gene has CDR1 SGHTA and CDR2 FQGNSA. The V segment lost 1 base and the J segment 4 bases; nucleotides outside the gene matches: 7. The CDR3 totals 16 residues. The CDR3 loop reads CASSLDGGGAGNTIYF. The CDR3 DNA is TGTGCCAGCAGCTTAGATGGAGGGGGCGCCGGAAACACCATATATTTT.

The chain carries TRBV3-1 and TRBJ2-3; 8 nucleotides line up with TRBD2. The CDR3 runs to 16 residues. CDR1 and CDR2 (germline): LGHDT, YNNKEL (reference sequence). V gave up 1 base and J gave up 0 bases; unmatched junction bases: 3. The CDR3 sequence: CASSQGTSWSTDTQYF. The CDR3 region has the DNA TGTGCCAGCAGCCAAGGGACTAGCTGGAGCACAGATACGCAGTATTTT.

Written as DNA, the CDR3 is TGTGCCAGCAGCCTAGGGCGGAGGGGTGAAAAACTGTTTTTT. The encoded protein is CASSLGRRGEKLFF. The rearrangement joins TRBV5-6 to TRBJ1-4; D might be TRBD1 (5 bases). This CDR3 has 14 residues. Germline V gene data show CDR1 as SGHDT and CDR2 as YYEEEE. V was pared by 4 bases and J by 7 bases, with 14 bases between.

This clonotype was recorded many times. The chain combines TRBV25-1 with TRBJ2-2; D is unclear. Trimming stripped 11 bases from V and 6 bases from J, with 16 bases between. This CDR3 contains 13 residues. The germline V gene encodes CDR1 MGHDK and CDR2 SYGVNS. CDR3 sequence: CAPKGSGPGELFF. CDR3 bases: TGTGCCCCTAAAGGGTCAGGACCCGGGGAGCTGTTTTTT.

The chain is built from TRBV20-1 and TRBJ2-5; D remains unclear. This CDR3 is built from 10 residues. The germline V gene encodes CDR1 DFQATT and CDR2 SNEGSKA (reference sequence). Trimming removed 6 bases at V and 3 bases at J, with 5 bases between. This chain's CDR3 is CSALEETQYF. DNA of the CDR3: TGCAGTGCCCTAGAAGAGACCCAGTACTTC.

This clonotype was seen ten or more times. The J gene is TRBJ2-1, the V gene TRBV5-5, with 8 bases aligning to TRBD1. Unmatched junction bases numbered 10, after V lost 4 bases and J lost 4 bases. CDR3 length equals 16 residues. Looked up from germline, CDR1 is SGHKS and CDR2 is YYEKEE (reference sequence). The CDR3 sequence: CASSPGAGTGYNEQFF. The CDR3 DNA follows: TGTGCCAGCAGCCCTGGTGCCGGGACAGGATACAATGAGCAGTTCTTC.

This clonotype was picked up many times. The chain joins TRBV18 to TRBJ2-1; D remains unclear. Germline loops: CDR1 KGHSH, CDR2 LQKENI. Deletions cut 0 bases from V and 10 bases from J, with 10 bases between. This CDR3 contains 13 residues. This CDR3 reads CASSPPTLGEQFF. CDR3 nucleotide sequence: TGTGCCAGCTCACCACCGACCCTGGGGGAGCAGTTCTTC. Full variable domain (remainder filled in from reference TRBV18 and TRBJ2-1): NAGVMQNPRHLVRRRGQEARLRCSPMKGHSHVYWYRQLPEEGLKFMVYLQKENIIDESGMPKERFSAEFPKEGPSILRIQQVVRGDSAAYFCASSPPTLGEQFFGPGTRLTVL.

The chain joins TRBV2 to TRBJ2-7; unclear D gene. Deletions cut 2 bases from V and 4 bases from J, with 9 bases between. Germline CDR1 is SNHLY and CDR2 is FYNNEI. The CDR3 runs 13 residues. CDR3 DNA: TGTGCCAGCAGTGAAATGCTTTTGTACGAGCAGTACTTC. Its protein product is CASSEMLLYEQYF.

This clonotype was observed many times. The V gene is TRBV5-6, the J gene TRBJ2-2; 10 nucleotides agree with TRBD1. The CDR3 covers 17 residues. Looked up from germline, CDR1 is SGHDT and CDR2 is YYEEEE. Trimming removed 4 bases from V and 4 bases from J; junction bases left unmatched: 10. The chain's CDR3 is CASSILRDRGLTGELFF. The CDR3 coding sequence is TGTGCCAGCAGCATACTCCGGGACAGGGGCCTCACCGGGGAGCTGTTTTTT.

Ten or more counts support this clonotype. This chain links TRBV15 with TRBJ2-5, with 7 bases that match TRBD1. V was pared by 6 bases and J by 3 bases, with 13 bases of the junction left unmatched. The CDR3 spans 16 residues. CDR1 and CDR2 from the germline V gene are LNHNV and YYDKDF (reference sequence). CDR3 coding DNA: TGTGCCACCAGTACTGACCTTGTGACAGGGAAAGAGACCCAGTACTTC. It translates to CATSTDLVTGKETQYF.

The chain recombines TRBV5-1 with TRBJ2-2; D possibly corresponds to TRBD2 (5 bases). The CDR3 sequence is 14 residues long. Looked up from germline, CDR1 is SGHRS and CDR2 is YFSETQ. V lost 4 bases to trimming and J lost 5 bases, with 12 bases between them. CDR3 in amino acids: CASSIDGGTGELFF. CDR3 nucleotide sequence: TGCGCCAGCAGCATCGACGGCGGGACCGGGGAGCTGTTTTTT.

This clonotype was detected ten times or more. The rearrangement joins TRBV6-5 to TRBJ2-5; possibly TRBD2 for D (6 bases). The length of the CDR3 is 13 residues. V lost 4 bases and J lost 5, with 11 bases in between. The germline CDR1 and CDR2 sequences are MNHEY and SVGAGI. CDR3 sequence: CASSLEGVETQYF. CDR3 bases: TGTGCCAGCAGTTTGGAGGGAGTGGAGACCCAGTACTTC.

This clonotype was counted between two and nine times. The chain is built from TRBV12-3 or TRBV12-4 and TRBJ2-1; 7 bases fit TRBD1. This CDR3 comprises 15 residues. V was pared by 4 bases and J by 4 bases, with 7 bases of the junction left unmatched. The CDR3, as DNA: TGTGCCAGCAGTTCCAAACGGGACAGATACAATGAGCAGTTCTTC. Amino acids: CASSSKRDRYNEQFF.

The chain joins TRBV29-1 to TRBJ2-7, with no clear D. CDR1 SQVTM and CDR2 ANQGSEA come from the germline V gene. The CDR3 extends over 12 amino acids. V dropped 5 bases and J dropped 5 bases, with 13 bases sitting between them. The CDR3 loop is CSVKLATHEQYF. In DNA, the CDR3 is TGCAGCGTTAAATTGGCAACACACGAGCAGTACTTC.

In its sample, this clonotype was seen many times. The J gene is TRBJ2-7, the V gene TRBV12-3 or TRBV12-4; 13 bases line up with TRBD2. The J segment lost 4 bases and the V segment lost 8 bases, leaving 2 bases of the junction unmatched. The CDR3 has 13 residues. CDR3 protein: CASGLAGAYEQYF. CDR3 coding DNA: TGTGCCAGCGGACTAGCGGGGGCTTACGAGCAGTACTTC.

This clonotype was counted at least ten times. The chain joins TRBV7-2 to TRBJ1-5; unclear D gene. The length of the CDR3 is 15 residues. Germline V gene data show CDR1 as SGHTA and CDR2 as FQGNSA. V lost 0 bases to trimming and J lost 0 bases, with 6 bases between them. CDR3 amino acids: CASSLADISNQPQHF. CDR3 sequence (DNA): TGTGCCAGCAGCTTAGCAGACATTAGCAATCAGCCCCAGCATTTT.

The sample holds many counts of this clonotype. The chain is built from TRBV24-1 and TRBJ2-1; 8 bases agree with TRBD1. Unmatched junction bases numbered 8, after V lost 3 bases and J lost 8 bases. Germline V gene sequence: CDR1 KGHDR, CDR2 SFDVKD. The CDR3 consists of 15 residues. The CDR3 protein is CATSDPHRGFDEQFF. CDR3 DNA: TGTGCCACCAGTGATCCCCACAGGGGGTTCGATGAGCAGTTCTTC.

This clonotype was counted between two and nine times. Written as DNA, the CDR3 is TGTGCCAGCGGATACATCCGGGAGACCCAGTACTTC. Translating gives CASGYIRETQYF. This chain connects TRBV6-5 to TRBJ2-5; D is uncertain. The CDR3 is 12 amino acids. Looked up from germline, CDR1 is MNHEY and CDR2 is SVGAGI. The V end lost 8 bases, the J end lost 5 bases, and 12 bases lay between the germline ends.

The chain carries TRBV11-2 and TRBJ2-7; 11 bases are a match to TRBD1. V was pared by 5 bases and J by 3 bases, with 6 bases of the junction left unmatched. Germline V gives CDR1 SGHAT, CDR2 FQNNGV. This CDR3 spans 15 amino acids. CDR3 region: CASSAGTGGFYEQYF. Written as DNA, the CDR3 is TGTGCCAGCAGCGCCGGGACAGGGGGTTTCTACGAGCAGTACTTC.